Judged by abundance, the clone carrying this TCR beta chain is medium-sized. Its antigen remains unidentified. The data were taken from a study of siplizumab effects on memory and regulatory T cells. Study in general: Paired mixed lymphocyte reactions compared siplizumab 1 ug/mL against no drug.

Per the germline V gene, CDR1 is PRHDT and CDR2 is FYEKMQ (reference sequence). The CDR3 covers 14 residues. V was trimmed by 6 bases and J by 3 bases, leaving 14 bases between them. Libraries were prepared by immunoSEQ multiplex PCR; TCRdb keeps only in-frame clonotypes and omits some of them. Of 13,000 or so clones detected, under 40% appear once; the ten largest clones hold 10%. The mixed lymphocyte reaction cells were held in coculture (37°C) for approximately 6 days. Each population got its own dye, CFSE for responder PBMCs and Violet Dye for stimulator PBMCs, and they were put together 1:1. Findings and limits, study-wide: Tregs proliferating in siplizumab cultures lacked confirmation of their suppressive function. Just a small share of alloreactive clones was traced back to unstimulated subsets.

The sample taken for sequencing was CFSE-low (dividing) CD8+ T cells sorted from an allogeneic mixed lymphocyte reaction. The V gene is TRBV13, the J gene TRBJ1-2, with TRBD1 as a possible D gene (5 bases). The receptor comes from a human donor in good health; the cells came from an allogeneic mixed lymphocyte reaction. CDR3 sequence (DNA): TGTGCCAGCAGACCCCATGGGGGAGACTATGGCTACACCTTC. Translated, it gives CASRPHGGDYGYTF.